The subject of this entry is one T cell receptor (beta chain). Measured with immunoSEQ multiplex PCR; TCRdb has only the in-frame clones, and not every one. The sample has approximately 150,000 clones; roughly 80% are singletons. This CDR3 is built from 15 residues. V lost 9 bases, J lost 2 bases, and 9 bases stayed unmatched. In germline, CDR1 is LNHDA, CDR2 SQIVND (reference sequence). This record comes from a study of blood T cell repertoires in COVID-19. At the level of the study: Sources were T cells, B-cell-depleted T cells, or PBMCs; the material itself was cDNA or gDNA.

The sample consisted of peripheral blood. The sequence was collected from an elderly woman with acute or convalescent COVID-19. The genes are TRBV19 and TRBJ1-5; TRBD1 agrees at 8 bases. Written as DNA, the CDR3 is TGTGCCAGCAGACAGGGGTTGCTAGGCAATCAGCCCCAGCATTTT. Its protein is CASRQGLLGNQPQHF.